Following are 16 T cell receptor beta chains from one sample sequenced in a study of blood T cell repertoires in COVID-19. The assay was immunoSEQ multiplex PCR, and TCRdb's table has in-frame clones only and misses some. The sample consists of 150,000 to 200,000 clones, approximately 91% of them appearing once. Sequencing was done on a sample of peripheral blood. The receptors originated from a man in his late teens or twenties with acute or convalescent COVID-19.

This clone was observed once. V usage is TRBV7-9 and J usage is TRBJ1-4, with 7 nucleotides matching TRBD1. This CDR3 has 19 residues. After removal of 5 bases from V and 0 bases from J, the junction contained 15 bases not matched to a gene. The germline V gene encodes CDR1 SEHNR and CDR2 FQNEAQ (reference sequence). The CDR3 here is CASSRRTGQDLATNEKLFF. As DNA, the CDR3 is TGTGCCAGCAGCCGAAGAACCGGACAGGACCTTGCAACTAATGAAAAACTGTTTTTT.

The J gene is TRBJ2-1, the V gene TRBV11-3; 8 positions agree with TRBD2. Germline V gene data show CDR1 as SGHNT and CDR2 as YENEEA. This CDR3 region has 14 residues. V gave up 8 bases and J gave up 5 bases; unmatched junction bases: 8. The CDR3 is CASGAGASNNEQFF. For the CDR3, the DNA is TGTGCCAGCGGAGCGGGGGCCTCTAACAATGAGCAGTTCTTC. The full variable domain, its missing parts supplied by reference TRBV11-3 and TRBJ2-1, is EAGVVQSPRYKIIEKKQPVAFWCNPISGHNTLYWYLQNLGQGPELLIRYENEEAVDDSQLPKDRFSAERLKGVDSTLKIQPAELGDSAVYLCASGAGASNNEQFFGPGTRLTVL.

The CDR3 region is CASSLDRINYGYTF. As DNA, the CDR3 is TGTGCCAGCAGTTTGGACAGGATCAACTATGGCTACACCTTC. The chain carries TRBV6-5 and TRBJ1-2; 7 bases agree with TRBD1. This CDR3 is built from 14 residues. Per germline, CDR1 MNHEY and CDR2 SVGAGI. V dropped 4 bases and J dropped 2; count of bases not matched to a gene: 4.

The chain is built from TRBV7-9 and TRBJ1-5, with 7 bases that match TRBD1. This CDR3 has 16 residues. Germline CDR1 and CDR2: SEHNR and FQNEAQ (reference sequence). Unmatched junction bases numbered 7, after V lost 5 bases and J lost 0 bases. CDR3 sequence reads: CASSHGQENSNQPQHF. CDR3 coding DNA: TGTGCCAGCAGCCATGGACAGGAAAATAGCAATCAGCCCCAGCATTTT.

By sample share, this clone is medium-sized. The chain carries TRBV6-6 and TRBJ2-7; weak D call: TRBD2 (5 bases). CDR1 MNHNY and CDR2 SVGAGI come from the germline V gene (reference sequence). This CDR3 is 14 amino acids long. With 5 bases removed from V and 2 bases from J, the gap between germline ends came to 13 bases. CDR3 sequence (DNA): TGTGCCAGCAGTACCCCAGGACTTCCCTACGAGCAGTACTTC. It is translated as CASSTPGLPYEQYF.

The chain uses TRBV15 and TRBJ1-2, with a weak D call TRBD1 (5 bases). V lost 1 base to trimming and J lost 8 bases, with 20 bases between them. The germline V gene encodes CDR1 LNHNV and CDR2 YYDKDF (reference sequence). The CDR3 is made up of 16 amino acids. The CDR3 protein is CATSRVRDLSSMGYTF. The CDR3 DNA reads as TGTGCCACCAGCAGAGTTCGGGACTTGAGCTCTATGGGCTACACCTTC.

This clone is a singleton in its sample. The V gene is TRBV5-5, the J gene TRBJ1-5, with unresolved D. V gave up 2 bases and J gave up 0 bases, with 9 bases separating them. CDR3 length: 15 amino acids. Germline values: CDR1 SGHKS, CDR2 YYEKEE (reference sequence). The chain's CDR3 is CASSFSPSSNQPQHF. CDR3 bases: TGTGCCAGCAGCTTTAGTCCGAGTAGCAATCAGCCCCAGCATTTT.

The chain joins TRBV10-1 to TRBJ2-5; 9 bases are a match to TRBD1. CDR1 and CDR2 (germline): WNHNN, SYGVQD (reference sequence). Losses at the gene ends were 3 bases for V and 1 base for J; bases not matched to a gene: 6. The CDR3 extends over 16 amino acids. CDR3 in amino acids: CASSEGLTGGQETQYF. The CDR3 bases are TGCGCCAGCAGTGAAGGTCTGACAGGGGGCCAAGAGACCCAGTACTTC.

This clone has a single count. The CDR3 is CATRRAGGALTEAFF. The CDR3 nucleotides read TGTGCCACCAGGCGGGCGGGGGGCGCACTCACTGAAGCTTTCTTT. The chain uses TRBV15 and TRBJ1-1; perhaps TRBD1 as D (6 bases). V was trimmed by 6 bases and J by 4 bases, leaving 18 bases between them. This CDR3 is 15 amino acids long. Looked up from germline, CDR1 is LNHNV and CDR2 is YYDKDF (reference sequence).

This chain joins TRBV18 and TRBJ1-1, with a possible D match to TRBD1 (6 bases). This CDR3 has 12 amino acids. V was shortened by 5 bases and J by 5 bases, with 9 bases between the two germline ends. From germline, CDR1 is KGHSH and CDR2 LQKENI. The CDR3 region has the DNA TGTGCCAGCTCAAAGGGGGATACTGAAGCTTTCTTT. It codes for CASSKGDTEAFF.

V and J are TRBV6-1 and TRBJ2-2; 9 nucleotides agree with TRBD1. The CDR3 loop spans 18 amino acids. J lost 1 base, V lost 4 bases, and 10 bases had no gene match. The germline V gene has CDR1 MNHNS and CDR2 SASEGT. This CDR3 is CASSATWTGEWNTGELFF. The CDR3 DNA sequence: TGTGCCAGCAGTGCTACCTGGACAGGGGAATGGAACACCGGGGAGCTGTTTTTT.

The rearrangement uses TRBV5-1 and TRBJ2-7, with 10 bases fitting TRBD2. The CDR3 loop spans 16 amino acids. Germline CDR1 is SGHRS and CDR2 is YFSETQ. J gave up 4 bases and V 0 bases, and 7 bases lay outside the gene matches. For the CDR3, the DNA is TGCGCCAGCAGCTTGGGGGGACTAGCGACCCTTTACGAGCAGTACTTC. Its translation is CASSLGGLATLYEQYF.

The chain is built from TRBV5-1 and TRBJ2-7; 9 positions match TRBD2. This CDR3 spans 16 amino acids. The germline CDR1 and CDR2 sequences are SGHRS and YFSETQ. With V trimmed by 0 bases and J by 0 bases, 4 bases remained unmatched. CDR3 in DNA: TGCGCCAGCAGCTTGGAGGGTAGCGGGGGCTCCTACGAGCAGTACTTC. It specifies CASSLEGSGGSYEQYF.

This chain joins TRBV3-1 (or the pseudogene TRBV3-2) and TRBJ2-1; the match to TRBD2 covers 11 bases. Germline V gene data show CDR1 as LGHDT and CDR2 as YNNKEL (reference sequence). V lost 2 bases to trimming and J lost 1 base; unmatched junction nucleotides: 4. This CDR3 comprises 17 residues. CDR3 in amino acids: CASSQRTSGRSYNEQFF. DNA of the CDR3: TGTGCCAGCAGCCAACGAACTAGCGGGAGATCCTACAATGAGCAGTTCTTC.

This sequence joins TRBV27 and TRBJ1-2; D ambiguous. Looked up from germline, CDR1 is MNHEY and CDR2 is SMNVEV (reference sequence). The CDR3 contains 13 residues. Trimming took off 4 bases at V and 8 bases at J, with 14 bases between the two ends. This CDR3 is CASSSGSFQGYTF. The CDR3 bases are TGTGCCAGCAGTTCCGGGTCATTCCAAGGCTACACCTTC.

The chain links TRBV5-1 to TRBJ2-7; 8 positions agree with TRBD1. The length of the CDR3 is 15 residues. Trimming cost V 4 bases and J 4 bases; bases outside gene matches: 10. Germline CDR1 and CDR2: SGHRS and YFSETQ. This CDR3 is CASSRSQGALYEQYF. The CDR3 DNA reads as TGCGCCAGCAGCCGAAGTCAGGGGGCTCTGTACGAGCAGTACTTC.